This TCR beta chain is from a study of long-term antiretroviral therapy in people with HIV. Of note for this clone: The antigen remains unidentified.

With survey level as its setting, the immunoSEQ assay was v3.0. Assay: immunoSEQ multiplex PCR; the TCRdb copy retains only in-frame clones and omits some. The sample consists of 15,000 to 20,000 clones, 65% to 85% of them appearing once. Broader study findings: ART adherence, viral resistance and therapy changes went unrecorded. Dominant in the repertoire at all time points were clones expanded before ART. Repertoires from HIV showed CDR3 length ranges narrower than those of controls.

Germline V gives CDR1 MGHRA, CDR2 YSYEKL. The CDR3 sequence is 13 residues long. V shed 1 base, J shed 4 bases, and the junction held 0 bases outside the gene matches. The rearrangement joins TRBV4-1 to TRBJ2-5, with 7 bases that match TRBD1. The sample in question was unsorted PBMCs, obtained 0.6 years after starting antiretroviral therapy. This clonotype was sampled from a woman under 30 with HIV. DNA for the CDR3: TGCGCCAGCAGCCAAGGGGACAGAGAGACCCAGTACTTC. Encoded protein: CASSQGDRETQYF.